The 2 T cell receptor beta chains in this list originate from one sample, sequenced in a study of T cells in Graves' hyperthyroidism and ophthalmopathy. Amplified TCR beta CDR3 regions came from RNA transcripts. Initially, a first-round RT-PCR of the TCR CDR3 employed the HTBI primer set. TCRdb fed the multiplex PCR reads into MiXCR, producing one record per CDR3 protein. The repertoire includes over 700,000 distinct CDR3 sequences, more than 30% of them detected once, and approximately 8.7% sits in the top ten. What was sequenced was blood. These receptor sequences come from a man younger than 35 with Graves' hyperthyroidism.

This clonotype was seen a few times. The V call is TRBV12-3 or TRBV12-4, the J call TRBJ1-2; D unclear. This CDR3 has 11 residues. Trimming pared 8 bases from V and 8 bases from J, leaving 12 bases between. The CDR3 loop reads CASGSSGGYTF. The CDR3 DNA reads as TGTGCCAGCGGCTCTTCGGGGGGCTACACCTTC.

The rearrangement links TRBV7-8 to TRBJ1-3, with no clear D. The germline V gene encodes CDR1 SGHVS and CDR2 FQNEAQ. This CDR3 has 14 residues. The V end lost 6 bases, the J end lost 0 bases, and 9 bases lay between the germline ends. The CDR3 DNA reads TGTGCCAGCAGTCGAGGGAACTCTGGAAACACCATATATTTT. Residues: CASSRGNSGNTIYF.